This T cell receptor (beta chain) derives from a study of shared clonotypes between healthy human individuals. The wider study: Each donor's CD8 memory used one plate, CD8 naive two, each CD4 subset three.

V was cut by 4 bases and J by 3 bases, with 16 bases left in between. Germline CDR1 is SGHRS and CDR2 is YFSETQ. The CDR3 length is 15 residues. Positively selected for CCR7, the CD45RO-negative cells used as naive CD8 cells excluded terminally differentiated effector memory CD45RA+ cells. Generated by immunoSEQ multiplex PCR, the TCRdb table keeps only in-frame clones and is missing some. Seen here are some 2,100,000 clones, roughly 91% observed once, and the top ten hold under 2%. Study conclusions and caveats: The generation probabilities recorded for non-shared clonotypes fell below those of clonotypes shared by all four donors.

Turning to this clone: The target antigen is unknown.

J is TRBJ1-2 and V is TRBV5-1; D is uncertain. Sequenced sample: naive CD8+ T cells from PBMCs. This clonotype was sampled from a young man in good health. Some clones in this sample may be carry-over from other donors' samples. CDR3 loop: CASSPTALDYYGYTF. The CDR3 DNA reads as TGCGCCAGCAGCCCTACAGCCCTAGACTACTATGGCTACACCTTC.